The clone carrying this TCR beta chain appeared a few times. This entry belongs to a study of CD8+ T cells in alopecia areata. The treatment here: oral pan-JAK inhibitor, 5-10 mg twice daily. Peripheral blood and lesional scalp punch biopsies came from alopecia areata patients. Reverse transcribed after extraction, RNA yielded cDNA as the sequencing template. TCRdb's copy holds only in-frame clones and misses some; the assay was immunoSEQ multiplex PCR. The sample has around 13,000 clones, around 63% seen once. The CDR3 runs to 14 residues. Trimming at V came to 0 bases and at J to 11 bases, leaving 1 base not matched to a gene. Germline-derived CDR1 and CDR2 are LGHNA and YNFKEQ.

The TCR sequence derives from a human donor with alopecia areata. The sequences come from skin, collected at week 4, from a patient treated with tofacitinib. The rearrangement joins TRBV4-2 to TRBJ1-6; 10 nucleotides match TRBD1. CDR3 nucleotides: TGTGCCAGCAGCCAAGACGACAGGGGGCCACCCCTCCACTTT. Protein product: CASSQDDRGPPLHF.